Listed below are T cell receptor beta chains from one sample, sequenced in a study of blood T cell repertoires in COVID-19. Measured with immunoSEQ multiplex PCR; TCRdb has only the in-frame clones, and not every one. The repertoire holds approximately 170,000 clones, 85% to 90% seen once, with 4% in the top ten. The sample consisted of peripheral blood. These receptors came from an older woman with acute or convalescent COVID-19. Each CDR3 is given with its conserved first and last residue. Fields, in order: V gene, D gene, J gene, clone size, CDR3 protein, CDR3 DNA. D genes are given only for firm matches. Only part of the rows carry a size: once, few, many, or a class if the clone is expanded.

>TRBV2|.|TRBJ2-2|few
CASKRTSGWYRRPGELFF
TGTGCCAGCAAGCGGACCTCCGGGTGGTATCGGCGGCCCGGGGAGCTGTTTTTT
>TRBV6-2/TRBV6-3|.|TRBJ1-1|.
CASSFAGAAFF
TGTGCCAGCAGTTTTGCAGGGGCGGCTTTCTTT
>TRBV25-1|TRBD2|TRBJ2-3|.
CASSAGGLATDTQYF
TGTGCCAGCAGTGCAGGAGGACTAGCGACAGATACGCAGTATTTT
>TRBV7-9|.|TRBJ2-7|few
CASTLGGSSYEQYF
TGTGCCAGCACCCTTGGAGGGAGCTCCTACGAGCAGTACTTC
>TRBV28|.|TRBJ1-3|few
CASLPGGIKAGNTIYF
TGTGCCAGCCTTCCCGGAGGCATTAAGGCTGGAAACACCATATATTTT
>TRBV23-1|.|TRBJ2-1|.
CASTRTRVRGTRAVATEPNEQFF
TGCGCCAGCACACGGACGAGGGTTCGGGGTACACGGGCCGTCGCTACGGAACCCAATGAGCAGTTCTTC
>TRBV3-1/TRBV3-2|.|TRBJ1-1|.
CASSSQVNTEAFF
TGTGCCAGCAGCTCTCAGGTGAACACTGAAGCTTTCTTT
>TRBV9|TRBD1|TRBJ2-7|.
CASSPQTGGQGRYEQYF
TGTGCCAGCAGCCCCCAGACCGGTGGACAGGGTAGGTACGAGCAGTACTTC
>TRBV6-2/TRBV6-3|.|TRBJ2-1|.
CASSYSKTAGWNEQFF
TGTGCCAGCAGTTACTCGAAAACGGCAGGGTGGAATGAGCAGTTCTTC
>TRBV25-1|.|TRBJ1-3|.
CASSDSGGSGNTIYF
TGTGCCAGCAGTGATTCGGGAGGCTCTGGAAACACCATATATTTT
>TRBV6-1|.|TRBJ1-5|.
CASRSPVGKNQPQHF
TGTGCCAGCAGGTCCCCGGTCGGGAAGAATCAGCCCCAGCATTTT
>TRBV3-1/TRBV3-2|.|TRBJ1-3|.
CASSQPRDSKGNTIYF
TGTGCCAGCAGCCAACCCCGAGACAGTAAAGGAAACACCATATATTTT
>TRBV20-1|.|TRBJ2-7|.
CSATVSYEQYF
TGCAGTGCTACAGTCTCCTACGAGCAGTACTTC
>TRBV20-1|TRBD1|TRBJ1-1|.
CSASDQGARTEAFF
TGCAGTGCTAGTGACCAGGGGGCTCGGACTGAAGCTTTCTTT
>TRBV25-1|.|TRBJ1-5|.
CASSDAGWNQPQHF
TGTGCCAGCAGTGATGCAGGGTGGAATCAGCCCCAGCATTTT
>TRBV7-9|.|TRBJ2-1|.
CASSRVGGQGRSNEQFF
TGTGCCAGCAGCCGAGTCGGGGGGCAGGGTCGGTCCAATGAGCAGTTCTTC
>TRBV24-1|TRBD1|TRBJ2-1|.
CATSAGGSYNEQFF
TGTGCCACCAGTGCAGGGGGCTCCTACAATGAGCAGTTCTTC
>TRBV5-1|.|TRBJ1-5|.
CASSLGGDEYQPQHF
TGCGCCAGCAGCTTGGGAGGCGATGAGTATCAGCCCCAGCATTTT
>TRBV5-1|TRBD2|TRBJ2-7|.
CASSSSGGGGEQYF
TGCGCCAGCAGCTCCTCGGGGGGGGGCGGCGAGCAGTACTTC
>TRBV4-3|.|TRBJ2-3|.
CASSQDTLTDTQYF
TGCGCCAGCAGCCAAGATACTCTCACAGATACGCAGTATTTT